This TCR beta chain was documented in a study of blood T cell repertoires in COVID-19. Study-wide context: PBMCs, B-cell-depleted T cells, or T cells provided the cDNA or gDNA that made up the material.

Assay used: immunoSEQ multiplex PCR; TCRdb lists only in-frame clones, some missing. The sample shows some 50,000 clones, 86% of them seen only once. This CDR3 contains 16 residues. Germline CDR1 and CDR2: SGHDT and YYEEEE. The V segment lost 2 bases and the J segment 7 bases; nucleotides outside the gene matches: 9. The receptor comes from a man older than 75 with acute or convalescent COVID-19. Sequencing was performed on peripheral blood. The rearrangement links TRBV5-6 to TRBJ2-2, with TRBD1 identical over 9 bases. Here the CDR3 reads CASSLNRGRIGGELFF. DNA for the CDR3: TGTGCCAGCAGCTTAAACAGGGGGCGCATCGGCGGGGAGCTGTTTTTT.